The 13 T cell receptor beta chains given below trace back to one sample, sequenced in a study of beta chain features in type 1 diabetes. Reverse transcribing all isolated RNA meant expressed TCRB transcripts were sequenced. Only in-frame clones appear in the TCRdb table, and some are missing; sequencing was by immunoSEQ multiplex PCR. The sample has 900,000 or so clones, roughly 17% seen once. The material sequenced was naive CD4+ T cells from blood. The receptor source for this set is a woman under 30 in good health.

As concerns this clone: This specimen includes other DNA sequences encoding the same CDR3. V usage is TRBV2 and J usage is TRBJ2-5, with no clear D. CDR1 and CDR2 (germline): SNHLY, FYNNEI. There are 12 residues in the CDR3. V lost 1 base and J 4 bases, leaving 4 bases between the germline ends. Written as DNA, the CDR3 is TGTGCCAGCAGTGAAGAGGGAGAGACCCAGTACTTC. Its protein product is CASSEEGETQYF.

The CDR3 nucleotides are TGCGCCAGCAGCTTCACGGGAGCCGGCAATGAGCAGTTCTTC. Translated: CASSFTGAGNEQFF. V gene TRBV5-1 combines with J gene TRBJ2-1; possible D gene TRBD2, 6 bases. CDR3 length: 14 amino acids. Trimming stripped 2 bases from V and 6 bases from J, with 12 bases between. Germline-derived CDR1 and CDR2 are SGHRS and YFSETQ.

This clone appeared a few times. This chain links TRBV2 with TRBJ2-5, with a tentative D call TRBD1 (5 bases). This CDR3 is 14 amino acids long. The V and J ends lost 4 bases and 5 bases respectively, with 14 bases between them. Germline V CDR1 and CDR2: SNHLY, FYNNEI. CDR3 in amino acids: CASSGEGPGETQYF. The CDR3 DNA is TGTGCCAGCAGTGGTGAAGGGCCAGGGGAGACCCAGTACTTC.

This clone has a single count. The genes are TRBV7-2 and TRBJ2-5, with D unresolved. Germline-derived CDR1 and CDR2 are SGHTA and FQGNSA. The CDR3 length is 13 residues. V lost 6 bases and J 1 base, leaving 9 bases between the germline ends. In DNA, the CDR3 is TGTGCCAGCAGTTTGAACCTCCAAGAGACCCAGTACTTC. As protein: CASSLNLQETQYF.

As to this clone: This specimen includes other DNA sequences encoding the same CDR3. The CDR3 here is CATSRSTDTQYF. As DNA, the CDR3 is TGTGCCACCAGTCGGAGCACAGATACGCAGTATTTT. The J gene is TRBJ2-3, the V gene TRBV15; D unclear. Germline V CDR1 and CDR2: LNHNV, YYDKDF (reference sequence). The ends were cut back, 6 bases at V and 0 bases at J, with 4 bases in the middle. CDR3 size: 12 residues.

This clone was picked up a small number of times. The CDR3 DNA reads TGTGCCACAAGGAGGGGGTGGGCTCAAACCGGGGAGCTGTTTTTT. The encoded protein is CATRRGWAQTGELFF. The V call is TRBV19, the J call TRBJ2-2; D may match TRBD1 or TRBD2 (6 bases each). Germline CDR1 and CDR2: LNHDA and SQIVND (reference sequence). This CDR3 spans 15 amino acids. V shed 10 bases and J shed 5 bases, with 20 bases lying between them.

The chain is built from TRBV7-2 and TRBJ1-1, with no clear D. Trimming pared 1 base from V and 6 bases from J, leaving 9 bases between. The CDR3 is 13 residues long. From germline, CDR1 is SGHTA and CDR2 FQGNSA. Written as DNA, the CDR3 is TGTGCCAGCAGCTTAGTGGTGGAAGCTGAAGCTTTCTTT. Residues: CASSLVVEAEAFF.

This clone was seen a handful of times. The genes are TRBV19 and TRBJ1-1; TRBD1 agrees at 7 bases. Unmatched junction bases numbered 9, after V lost 5 bases and J lost 3 bases. CDR1 and CDR2 from the germline V gene are LNHDA and SQIVND (reference sequence). This CDR3 is built from 15 residues. The CDR3 sequence: CASSLQGSGDTEAFF. The CDR3 DNA follows: TGTGCCAGTAGTCTACAGGGGAGTGGGGACACTGAAGCTTTCTTT.

This clone was observed a handful of times. V and J are TRBV6-5 and TRBJ1-1; D gene ambiguous. Germline CDR1 and CDR2: MNHEY and SVGAGI. Trimming left V 0 bases short and J 3 bases short, with 8 bases between. This CDR3 is built from 14 residues. The CDR3 loop reads CASSYSGAYTEAFF. CDR3 DNA: TGTGCCAGCAGTTACTCGGGAGCGTACACTGAAGCTTTCTTT.

The J gene is TRBJ2-1, the V gene TRBV7-9; no definite D call. The V gene's germline CDR1 is SEHNR and CDR2 FQNEAQ (reference sequence). The CDR3 consists of 12 residues. Trimming took off 5 bases at V and 7 bases at J, with 9 bases between the two ends. The CDR3 bases are TGTGCCAGCAGCAAAAAGACTAATGAGCAGTTCTTC. This codes for CASSKKTNEQFF.

This clone was recorded a few times. The chain carries TRBV11-2 and TRBJ2-3; 7 bases map to TRBD2. V shed 7 bases, J shed 3 bases, and the junction held 13 bases outside the gene matches. The length of the CDR3 is 16 residues. Germline CDR1 and CDR2: SGHAT and FQNNGV. CDR3 DNA sequence: TGTGCCAGCACCGCCACCCGGGGACTAAAGACAGATACGCAGTATTTT. It specifies CASTATRGLKTDTQYF.

The V and J genes are TRBV5-4 and TRBJ2-5; perhaps TRBD2 as D (5 bases). Germline CDR1 and CDR2: SGHNT and YYREEE (reference sequence). The CDR3 is made up of 13 amino acids. The V gene lost 2 bases and the J gene lost 4 bases, with 9 bases spanning the gap. The CDR3 reads CASSFRERETQYF. CDR3 nucleotide sequence: TGTGCCAGCAGCTTCCGGGAACGAGAGACCCAGTACTTC. The variable domain in full, with the rest retrieved from reference TRBV5-4 and TRBJ2-5, is ETGVTQSPTHLIKTRGQQVTLRCSSQSGHNTVSWYQQALGQGPQFIFQYYREEENGRGNFPPRFSGLQFPNYSSELNVNALELDDSALYLCASSFRERETQYFGPGTRLLVL.

The V call is TRBV7-2, the J call TRBJ2-1, with D possibly matching TRBD1 (6 bases). CDR3 length: 15 residues. Trimming pared 5 bases from V and 4 bases from J, leaving 15 bases between. Per the germline V gene, CDR1 is SGHTA and CDR2 is FQGNSA. CDR3 residues: CASSNAGTTYNEQFF. The CDR3 coding sequence is TGTGCCAGCAGCAACGCCGGGACAACATACAATGAGCAGTTCTTC.